The rows below give T cell receptor beta chains drawn from one sample of a study of blood T cell repertoires in COVID-19. Sequencing used immunoSEQ multiplex PCR; TCRdb keeps in-frame clones, though not all of them. Found here are some 150,000 clones, over 65% of them singletons; the top ten hold roughly 2%. The material sequenced was peripheral blood. The source is a man in his 70s with acute or convalescent COVID-19. The CDR3 runs from the conserved cysteine through the conserved F or W. The D gene is left open where the match is weak. Clone sizes are given selectively: once, few, many, or a class where the clone is expanded.

d_gene: .; j_gene: TRBJ2-4; abundance: .; v_gene: TRBV7-9; CDR3nt: TGTGCCAGCAGCTTTTCAGGGTTTGAGGAATTAGCCAAAAACATTCAGTACTTC; CDR3aa: CASSFSGFEELAKNIQYF
d_gene: TRBD1; j_gene: TRBJ1-2; abundance: .; v_gene: TRBV30; CDR3nt: TGTGCCTGGAGCCGGGGACAGGCCACCTATGGCTACACCTTC; CDR3aa: CAWSRGQATYGYTF
d_gene: TRBD1; j_gene: TRBJ2-4; abundance: few; v_gene: TRBV5-6; CDR3nt: TGTGCCAGCAGCTTGCACAGGGGGCTTCTAGCCAAAAACATTCAGTACTTC; CDR3aa: CASSLHRGLLAKNIQYF
d_gene: .; j_gene: TRBJ2-1; abundance: once; v_gene: TRBV29-1; CDR3nt: TGCAGCGTTGGGTGGACGGAGGATAATGAGCAGTTCTTC; CDR3aa: CSVGWTEDNEQFF
d_gene: .; j_gene: TRBJ2-3; abundance: .; v_gene: TRBV12-1; CDR3nt: TGTGCCAGCACAGGACTAGCGGGGGGCCAAGATACGCAGTATTTT; CDR3aa: CASTGLAGGQDTQYF
d_gene: .; j_gene: TRBJ1-5; abundance: .; v_gene: TRBV5-1; CDR3nt: TGCGCCAGCAGCTGGTCAGGGGGCAATCAGCCCCAGCATTTT; CDR3aa: CASSWSGGNQPQHF
d_gene: TRBD2; j_gene: TRBJ2-7; abundance: few; v_gene: TRBV20-1; CDR3nt: TGCAGTGCTAGTTCCCTAGCGGGGGAAGAGCAGTACTTC; CDR3aa: CSASSLAGEEQYF
d_gene: .; j_gene: TRBJ1-1; abundance: .; v_gene: TRBV28; CDR3nt: TGTGCCAGCAGTTTTGGGGACTTTGGTGCTTTCTTT; CDR3aa: CASSFGDFGAFF
d_gene: .; j_gene: TRBJ1-4; abundance: .; v_gene: TRBV10-2; CDR3nt: TGCGCCAGCAGCTCTTCGGGTTTCGGGAAAAAACTGTTTTTT; CDR3aa: CASSSSGFGKKLFF
d_gene: .; j_gene: TRBJ2-1; abundance: .; v_gene: TRBV3-1/TRBV3-2; CDR3nt: TGTGCCAGCAGCCTAAACCCGGCGGGGGCGTACAATGAGCAGTTCTTC; CDR3aa: CASSLNPAGAYNEQFF
d_gene: TRBD1; j_gene: TRBJ2-2; abundance: .; v_gene: TRBV28; CDR3nt: TGTGCCAGCAGCCTCGGGACAGGGTTTCTTTTTTCTACGGGCACCGGGGAGCTGTTTTTT; CDR3aa: CASSLGTGFLFSTGTGELFF
d_gene: .; j_gene: TRBJ2-1; abundance: .; v_gene: TRBV3-1/TRBV3-2; CDR3nt: TGTGCCAGCAGCCAAGTGGGGGCATACAATGAGCAGTTCTTC; CDR3aa: CASSQVGAYNEQFF
d_gene: TRBD1; j_gene: TRBJ2-5; abundance: .; v_gene: TRBV7-9; CDR3nt: TGTGCCAGCAGCTTTTTGCCAGGGGGCGCTTACGAAGAGACCCAGTACTTC; CDR3aa: CASSFLPGGAYEETQYF
d_gene: TRBD1; j_gene: TRBJ2-1; abundance: .; v_gene: TRBV2; CDR3nt: TGTGCCAGCAGAAGGGACAGAAACAATGAGCAGTTCTTC; CDR3aa: CASRRDRNNEQFF
d_gene: .; j_gene: TRBJ1-3; abundance: .; v_gene: TRBV7-2; CDR3nt: TGTGCCAGCAGCTCGTACACTGGAAACACCATATATTTT; CDR3aa: CASSSYTGNTIYF
d_gene: TRBD2; j_gene: TRBJ2-5; abundance: .; v_gene: TRBV19; CDR3nt: TGTGCCAGTAGTGATAGCGGGGGTATGAGGGAGACCCAGTACTTC; CDR3aa: CASSDSGGMRETQYF
d_gene: TRBD2; j_gene: TRBJ2-7; abundance: .; v_gene: TRBV3-1/TRBV3-2; CDR3nt: TGTGCCAGCAGCCCTTCTCTGCTTAGCGGGGCCGAATGCTTC; CDR3aa: CASSPSLLSGAECF
d_gene: TRBD2; j_gene: TRBJ2-1; abundance: .; v_gene: TRBV19; CDR3nt: TGTGCCAGTAGTATCTTGGGAAAAAGCGGGAGCTCCTACAATGAGCAGTTCTTC; CDR3aa: CASSILGKSGSSYNEQFF
d_gene: TRBD2; j_gene: TRBJ2-1; abundance: .; v_gene: TRBV2; CDR3nt: TGTGCCAGCGGATCGTATAGCGGGGAGCAGTTCTTC; CDR3aa: CASGSYSGEQFF
d_gene: TRBD1; j_gene: TRBJ1-2; abundance: .; v_gene: TRBV9; CDR3nt: TGTGCCAGCAGCGTAGTGACAGGGGGCCAGGGCTACACCTTC; CDR3aa: CASSVVTGGQGYTF
d_gene: .; j_gene: TRBJ1-2; abundance: .; v_gene: TRBV2; CDR3nt: TGTGCCAGCAGTGCCCCACAGGGCATCTATGGCTACACCTTC; CDR3aa: CASSAPQGIYGYTF
d_gene: TRBD1; j_gene: TRBJ1-5; abundance: once; v_gene: TRBV5-1; CDR3nt: TGCGCCAGCAGCTTGGGGCCAGGGGGGCAGGATATCAATCAGCCCCAGCATTTT; CDR3aa: CASSLGPGGQDINQPQHF
d_gene: .; j_gene: TRBJ2-3; abundance: few; v_gene: TRBV10-3; CDR3nt: TGTGCCATCAGTGAGTCGACTGGCACAGATACGCAGTATTTT; CDR3aa: CAISESTGTDTQYF
d_gene: TRBD1; j_gene: TRBJ2-7; abundance: .; v_gene: TRBV14; CDR3nt: TGTGCCAGCAGCCAAAAGGAGGTGGCAGGGGGAATGTTCTACGAGCAGTACTTC; CDR3aa: CASSQKEVAGGMFYEQYF
d_gene: .; j_gene: TRBJ2-7; abundance: .; v_gene: TRBV20-1; CDR3nt: TGCAGTGCTAAGGTCCGGGAGCAGCAGTACTTC; CDR3aa: CSAKVREQQYF
d_gene: .; j_gene: TRBJ2-1; abundance: .; v_gene: TRBV6-5; CDR3nt: TGTGCCAGCAGTTACTCGGCGTACCGGGGTGGCCATGAGCAGTTCTTC; CDR3aa: CASSYSAYRGGHEQFF
d_gene: .; j_gene: TRBJ1-1; abundance: .; v_gene: TRBV7-9; CDR3nt: TGTGCCAGCAGCGGCGGTGGAGGGTCCACGGCTGAAGCTTTCTTT; CDR3aa: CASSGGGGSTAEAFF
d_gene: .; j_gene: TRBJ2-5; abundance: few; v_gene: TRBV21-1; CDR3nt: TGTGCCAGCAGCAAAGCTAGGCGGCAGACGTACTTC; CDR3aa: CASSKARRQTYF
d_gene: .; j_gene: TRBJ1-4; abundance: .; v_gene: TRBV5-8; CDR3nt: TGTGCCAGCAGCCCCCTGGGGGGGGCAACTAATGAAAAACTGTTTTTT; CDR3aa: CASSPLGGATNEKLFF
d_gene: .; j_gene: TRBJ2-3; abundance: .; v_gene: TRBV3-1/TRBV3-2; CDR3nt: TGTGCCAGCAGCCAAAGGGGAGGGGGGGCTGAAGATACGCAGTATTTT; CDR3aa: CASSQRGGGAEDTQYF
d_gene: .; j_gene: TRBJ2-5; abundance: once; v_gene: TRBV5-1; CDR3nt: TGCGCCAGCAGCTTGGTCCCGCAGTTCCAAGAGACCCAGTACTTC; CDR3aa: CASSLVPQFQETQYF
d_gene: .; j_gene: TRBJ1-5; abundance: .; v_gene: TRBV6-5; CDR3nt: TGTGCCACTGATACGGGGTTAGGTCAGCCCCAGCATTTT; CDR3aa: CATDTGLGQPQHF
d_gene: TRBD1; j_gene: TRBJ1-1; abundance: once; v_gene: TRBV5-4; CDR3nt: TGTGCCAGCAGCGCCGGGACAGGGGTCCGCATGAACACTGAAGCTTTCTTT; CDR3aa: CASSAGTGVRMNTEAFF
d_gene: .; j_gene: TRBJ2-7; abundance: once; v_gene: TRBV7-9; CDR3nt: TGTGCCAGCAGCTCCGGGGTCGAGCAGTACTTC; CDR3aa: CASSSGVEQYF
d_gene: TRBD2; j_gene: TRBJ2-5; abundance: .; v_gene: TRBV5-5; CDR3nt: TGTGCCAGCAGCACCTTTTACCCGGGACTAGCGGGAGGGAACCAAGAGACCCAGTACTTC; CDR3aa: CASSTFYPGLAGGNQETQYF
d_gene: .; j_gene: TRBJ1-5; abundance: .; v_gene: TRBV28; CDR3nt: TGTGCCAGCAGTTATAACTTAGCCAATCAGCCCCAGCATTTT; CDR3aa: CASSYNLANQPQHF
d_gene: TRBD1; j_gene: TRBJ2-5; abundance: .; v_gene: TRBV24-1; CDR3nt: TGTGCCACCAGTGATTTTACAGGGGGATGGGAGACCCAGTACTTC; CDR3aa: CATSDFTGGWETQYF
d_gene: .; j_gene: TRBJ2-1; abundance: .; v_gene: TRBV5-8; CDR3nt: TGTGCCAGCAGCTGGGCCGATGTCCGCTCCTACAATGAGCAGTTCTTC; CDR3aa: CASSWADVRSYNEQFF
d_gene: TRBD1; j_gene: TRBJ1-4; abundance: .; v_gene: TRBV4-2; CDR3nt: TGTGCCAGCAGCCAAGAGACGCAGACAGGGGGCTATGCAACTAATGAAAAACTGTTTTTT; CDR3aa: CASSQETQTGGYATNEKLFF
d_gene: .; j_gene: TRBJ2-4; abundance: .; v_gene: TRBV5-4; CDR3nt: TGTGCCAGCAGCTTGGAAGTGGGCGAAAACATTCAGTACTTC; CDR3aa: CASSLEVGENIQYF
d_gene: .; j_gene: TRBJ2-3; abundance: few; v_gene: TRBV10-3; CDR3nt: TGTGCCATCTACGGCGGGCTGAGCACAGATACGCAGTATTTT; CDR3aa: CAIYGGLSTDTQYF